This T cell receptor (beta chain) is from a study of T cell changes during pregnancy in multiple sclerosis. The CDR3 runs 19 residues. V lost 0 bases and J lost 3, with 21 bases in between. CDR1 and CDR2 (germline): LGHNT, FRNRAP. Measured with immunoSEQ multiplex PCR; TCRdb has only the in-frame clones, and not every one. The sample includes around 40,000 clones, under 95% of them seen just once. The V and J genes are TRBV12-5 and TRBJ2-1; tentative D call: TRBD1 (5 bases). The source was CD4+ T cells from peripheral blood mononuclear cells, collected in the third trimester of pregnancy. This receptor was identified in a female donor with multiple sclerosis, enrolled in a pregnancy study. CDR3 sequence: CASGLVPRDEPLIYNEQFF. The CDR3, as DNA: TGTGCTAGTGGTTTGGTACCCAGGGATGAACCTCTCATCTACAATGAGCAGTTCTTC. The whole variable domain, filled in from reference TRBV12-5 and TRBJ2-1, reads DARVTQTPRHKVTEMGQEVTMRCQPILGHNTVFWYRQTMMQGLELLAYFRNRAPLDDSGMPKDRFSAEMPDATLATLKIQPSEPRDSAVYFCASGLVPRDEPLIYNEQFFGPGTRLTVL.